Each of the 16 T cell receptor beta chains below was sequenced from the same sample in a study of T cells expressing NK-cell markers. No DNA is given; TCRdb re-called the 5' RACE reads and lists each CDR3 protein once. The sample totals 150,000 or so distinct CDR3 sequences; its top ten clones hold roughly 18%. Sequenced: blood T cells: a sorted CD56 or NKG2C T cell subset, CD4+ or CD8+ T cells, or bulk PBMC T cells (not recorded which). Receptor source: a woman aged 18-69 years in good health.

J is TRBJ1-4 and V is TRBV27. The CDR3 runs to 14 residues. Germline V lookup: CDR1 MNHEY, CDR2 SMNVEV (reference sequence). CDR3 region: CASSLEPRGEKLFF.

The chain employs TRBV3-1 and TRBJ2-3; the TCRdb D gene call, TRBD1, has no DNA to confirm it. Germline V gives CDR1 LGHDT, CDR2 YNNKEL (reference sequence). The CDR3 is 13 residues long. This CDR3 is CASSPPGTDTQYF.

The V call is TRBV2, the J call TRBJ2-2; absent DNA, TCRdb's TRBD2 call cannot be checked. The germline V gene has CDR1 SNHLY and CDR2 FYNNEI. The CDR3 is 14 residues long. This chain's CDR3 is CASKGGVNTGELFF.

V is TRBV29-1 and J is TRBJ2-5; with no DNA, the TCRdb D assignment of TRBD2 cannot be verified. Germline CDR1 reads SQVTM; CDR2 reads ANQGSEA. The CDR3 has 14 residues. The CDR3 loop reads CSAMRTSGQETQYF. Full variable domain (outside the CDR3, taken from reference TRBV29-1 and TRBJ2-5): SAVISQKPSRDICQRGTSLTIQCQVDSQVTMMFWYRQQPGQSLTLIATANQGSEATYESGFVIDKFPISRPNLTFSTLTVSNMSPEDSSIYLCSAMRTSGQETQYFGPGTRLLVL.

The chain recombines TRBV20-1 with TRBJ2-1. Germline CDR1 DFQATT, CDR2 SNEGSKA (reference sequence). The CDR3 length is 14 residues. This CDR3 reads CSARRGDSYNEQFF.

The CDR3 spells CASSFRVSGYTF. V and J are TRBV28 and TRBJ1-2; TCRdb proposes TRBD1, but this gene call is untestable without DNA. Per germline, CDR1 MDHEN and CDR2 SYDVKM. The CDR3 totals 12 residues.

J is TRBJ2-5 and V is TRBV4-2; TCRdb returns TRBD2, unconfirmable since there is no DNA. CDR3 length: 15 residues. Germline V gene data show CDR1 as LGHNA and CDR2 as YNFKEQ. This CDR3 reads CASSQGRAGEETQYF.

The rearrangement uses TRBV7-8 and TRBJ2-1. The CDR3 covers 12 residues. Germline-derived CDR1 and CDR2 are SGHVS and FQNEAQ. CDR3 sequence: CASSFPLNEQFF.

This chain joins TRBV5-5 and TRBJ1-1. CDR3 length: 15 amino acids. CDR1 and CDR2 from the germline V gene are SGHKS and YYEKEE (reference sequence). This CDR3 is CASSQRRSMNTEAFF.

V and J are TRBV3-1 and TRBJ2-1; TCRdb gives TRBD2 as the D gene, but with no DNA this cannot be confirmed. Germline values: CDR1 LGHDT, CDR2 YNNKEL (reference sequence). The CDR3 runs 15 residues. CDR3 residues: CASSQLALMENEQFF.

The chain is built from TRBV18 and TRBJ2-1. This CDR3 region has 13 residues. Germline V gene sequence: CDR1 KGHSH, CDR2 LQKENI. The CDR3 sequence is CASSPRPYNEQFF.

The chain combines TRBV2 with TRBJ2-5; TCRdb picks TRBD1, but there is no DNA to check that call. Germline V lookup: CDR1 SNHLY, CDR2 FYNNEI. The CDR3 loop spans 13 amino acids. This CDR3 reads CASSDKGAETQYF. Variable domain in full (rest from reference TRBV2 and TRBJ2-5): EPEVTQTPSHQVTQMGQEVILRCVPISNHLYFYWYRQILGQKVEFLVSFYNNEISEKSEIFDDQFSVERPDGSNFTLKIRSTKLEDSAMYFCASSDKGAETQYFGPGTRLLVL.

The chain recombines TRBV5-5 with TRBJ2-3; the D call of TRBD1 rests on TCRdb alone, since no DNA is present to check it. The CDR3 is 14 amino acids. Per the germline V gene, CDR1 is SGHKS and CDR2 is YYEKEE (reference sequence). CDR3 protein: CASSSPASIDTQYF.

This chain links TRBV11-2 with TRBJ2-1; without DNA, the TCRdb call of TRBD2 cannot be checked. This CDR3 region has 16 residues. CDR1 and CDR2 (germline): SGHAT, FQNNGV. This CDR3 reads CASSLVPSSFYNEQFF.

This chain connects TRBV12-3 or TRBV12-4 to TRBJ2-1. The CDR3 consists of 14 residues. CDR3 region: CASTRGAPYNEQFF.

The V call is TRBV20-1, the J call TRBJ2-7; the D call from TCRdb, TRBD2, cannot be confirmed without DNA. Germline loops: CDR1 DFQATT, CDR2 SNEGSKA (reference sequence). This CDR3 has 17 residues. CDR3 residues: CSAPKGTSGSGFYEQYF.